The present TCR beta chain was sequenced within a study of graft-versus-host responses after intestinal transplantation. Points from the study as a whole: Individuals who had graft-donor T cell macrochimerism had allografts that showed high graft-versus-host to host-versus-graft clonal ratios.

TCRdb's table, derived via immunoSEQ multiplex PCR, lists solely in-frame clones and lacks some. The data contain about 98,000 clones, 86% of them singletons. CDR1 and CDR2 (germline): MDHEN, SYDVKM. This CDR3 comprises 13 residues. Trimming removed 11 bases from V and 3 bases from J; junction bases left unmatched: 7. This clone was detected a few times. Its antigen is currently unknown. The chain couples TRBV28 to TRBJ1-5; 7 bases map to TRBD1. This TCR came from a human patient who received an intestinal transplant, so some T cells may come from the graft donor. This material consisted of PBMCs, taken 255 days after intestinal transplant. CDR3 sequence (DNA): TGTGCCTGCCGGGACAGCGACAATCAGCCCCAGCATTTT. Protein sequence: CACRDSDNQPQHF.